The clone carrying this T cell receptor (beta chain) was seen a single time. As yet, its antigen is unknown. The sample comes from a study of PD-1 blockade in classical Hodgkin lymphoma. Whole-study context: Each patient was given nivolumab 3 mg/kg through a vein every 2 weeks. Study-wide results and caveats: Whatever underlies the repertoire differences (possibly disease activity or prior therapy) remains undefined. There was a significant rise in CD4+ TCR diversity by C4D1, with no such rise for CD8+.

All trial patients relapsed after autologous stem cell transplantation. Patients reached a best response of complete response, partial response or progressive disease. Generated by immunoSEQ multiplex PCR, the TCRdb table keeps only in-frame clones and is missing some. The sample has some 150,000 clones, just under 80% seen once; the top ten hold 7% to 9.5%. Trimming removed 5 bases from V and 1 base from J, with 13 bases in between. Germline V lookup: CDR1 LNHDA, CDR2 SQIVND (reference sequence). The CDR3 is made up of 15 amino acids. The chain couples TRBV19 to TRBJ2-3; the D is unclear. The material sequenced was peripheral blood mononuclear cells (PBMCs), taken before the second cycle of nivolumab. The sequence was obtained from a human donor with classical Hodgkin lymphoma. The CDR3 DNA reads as TGTGCCAGTAGTGAACGGAATTTTGGCACAGATACGCAGTATTTT. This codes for CASSERNFGTDTQYF.